Each of the 17 T cell receptor beta chains below was sequenced from the same sample in a study of human T cells and chemical hapten exposure. Unfractionated whole blood served as the source for total RNA extraction. TCRdb recomputed calls from the 5' RACE reads with MiXCR, one row per CDR3 protein. The top ten clones hold over 1.1% of a sample with around 140,000 distinct CDR3 sequences, 4.1% of them seen once. These receptors originate from a female donor in good health.

This clonotype occurred many times. CDR3 loop: CASSLNTGTEAFF. The CDR3 DNA reads TGCGCCAGCAGCCTGAACACGGGCACTGAAGCTTTCTTT. The chain employs TRBV5-1 and TRBJ1-1; D unclear. This CDR3 has 13 residues. V lost 4 bases, J lost 4 bases, and 11 bases lay in between. Germline V lookup: CDR1 SGHRS, CDR2 YFSETQ. Together with reference TRBV5-1 and TRBJ1-1, the CDR3 gives the full variable domain: KAGVTQTPRYLIKTRGQQVTLSCSPISGHRSVSWYQQTPGQGLQFLFEYFSETQRNKGNFPGRFSGRQFSNSRSEMNVSTLELGDSALYLCASSLNTGTEAFFGQGTRLTVV.

Regarding this clonotype: A much bigger clone sits one base away, suggesting this may be a read error. CDR3 coding DNA: TGTGCCAGCAGCGCCCGACGTAGCAATCAGCCCCAGCATTTT. Translated, it gives CASSARRSNQPQHF. The chain recombines TRBV7-2 with TRBJ1-5; D uncertain. The CDR3 consists of 14 residues. Per germline, CDR1 SGHTA and CDR2 FQGNSA. Deletions cut 5 bases from V and 0 bases from J, with 8 bases between.

Worth noting for this clonotype: This sequence may be a read error, since a much larger clone differs from it by one base. The chain is built from TRBV3-1 and TRBJ2-3; D may be TRBD1 (5 bases). The CDR3 runs to 13 residues. Germline V gene lookup returns CDR1 LGHDT and CDR2 YNNKEL (reference sequence). CDR3 DNA sequence: TGTGCCAGCAGCCAACAGGGCACAGATACGCGGTATTTT. Translated, it gives CASSQQGTDTRYF.

There are many counts of this clonotype. The V call is TRBV29-1, the J call TRBJ2-1, with 11 positions matching TRBD1. V lost 7 bases to trimming and J lost 9 bases; unmatched junction nucleotides: 8. Germline V gene data show CDR1 as SQVTM and CDR2 as ANQGSEA. CDR3 size: 13 residues. The CDR3 loop reads CSAATGTGGEQFF. For the CDR3, the DNA is TGCAGCGCTGCGACCGGGACAGGGGGTGAGCAGTTCTTC.

The rearrangement uses TRBV4-1 and TRBJ1-1; a weak D match, TRBD1 (5 bases). Germline CDR1 MGHRA, CDR2 YSYEKL. Trimming left V 8 bases short and J 2 bases short, with 12 bases between. The CDR3 extends over 13 amino acids. The CDR3 sequence is CASSGRGNTEAFF. CDR3 DNA sequence: TGCGCCAGCTCCGGGAGGGGAAACACTGAAGCTTTCTTT.

This clonotype was found many times. The chain employs TRBV6-2 or TRBV6-3 and TRBJ2-2; D is perhaps TRBD1 (5 bases). Deletions cut 7 bases from V and 6 bases from J, with 18 bases between. CDR3 length: 15 amino acids. Germline V lookup: CDR1 MNHEY, CDR2 SVGEGT. CDR3 nucleotides: TGTGCCAGCACCTTCAGGGTCGGCGTCGCCGGGGAGCTGTTTTTT. This sequence encodes CASTFRVGVAGELFF.

This clonotype was recorded many times. The CDR3 sequence: CASSLDLLSTYEQYF. The CDR3 bases are TGTGCCAGCAGCTTAGACTTACTCAGCACCTACGAGCAGTACTTC. This chain connects TRBV11-2 to TRBJ2-7; D ambiguous. Germline assignment: CDR1 SGHAT and CDR2 FQNNGV. V lost 0 bases and J lost 2, with 11 bases in between. The CDR3 totals 15 residues.

This clonotype was recorded at least ten times. The gene calls are TRBV9 and TRBJ2-2, with a weak D call TRBD1 (5 bases). The CDR3 contains 15 residues. Germline assignment: CDR1 SGDLS and CDR2 YYNGEE. Trimming removed 4 bases at V and 6 bases at J, with 16 bases between. The CDR3 DNA is TGTGCCAGCAGCCGATCAATAGCAGGGTCCGGGGAGCTGTTTTTT. Amino acids: CASSRSIAGSGELFF.

This clonotype was observed at least ten times. One junction end disagrees with the germline gene, perhaps due to a read error. The chain has TRBV6-5 and TRBJ2-7; 7 bases align to TRBD1. This CDR3 spans 15 amino acids. Looked up from germline, CDR1 is MNHEY and CDR2 is SVGAGI. CDR3 loop: CASSYTRGLSSEQYF. In DNA form, the CDR3 reads TGTGCCAGCAGTTACACAAGGGGGCTTTCCTCCGAGCAGTACTTC.

This clonotype was found a few times. The chain recombines TRBV5-4 with TRBJ2-7; TRBD2 matches 8 bases. There are 16 residues in the CDR3. With V trimmed by 2 bases and J by 2 bases, 9 bases remained unmatched. The germline gives CDR1 SGHNT, CDR2 YYREEE (reference sequence). CDR3 bases: TGTGCCAGCAGCTTCGGGGGCGGGGGGAACGCCTACGAGCAGTACTTC. This sequence encodes CASSFGGGGNAYEQYF.

This clonotype showed up many times. The V gene is TRBV5-6, the J gene TRBJ1-1, with a weak D call TRBD1 (5 bases). Germline CDR1 SGHDT, CDR2 YYEEEE. V shed 1 base and J shed 4 bases, with 14 bases lying between them. CDR3 length equals 15 residues. CDR3: CASSLIDVGATEAFF. The CDR3 DNA reads TGTGCCAGCAGCTTGATAGACGTCGGGGCCACTGAAGCTTTCTTT.

The table lists this clonotype with many counts. The rearrangement joins TRBV4-3 to TRBJ1-6, with no clear D. The CDR3 extends over 15 amino acids. Germline V lookup: CDR1 LGHNA, CDR2 YSLEER. Trimming left V 0 bases short and J 6 bases short, with 9 bases between. This chain's CDR3 is CASSQDLGINSPLHF. The DNA for the CDR3 is TGCGCCAGCAGCCAAGATCTGGGGATTAATTCACCCCTCCACTTT.

In this sample, this clonotype turned up many times. The chain carries TRBV2 and TRBJ2-1, with D maybe TRBD1 (6 bases). The CDR3 is 13 residues long. Per the germline V gene, CDR1 is SNHLY and CDR2 is FYNNEI. V was pared by 4 bases and J by 9 bases, with 13 bases between. The CDR3 bases are TGTGCCAGCAGTGCGCCAGGGGTGAGTGAGCAGTTCTTC. Translated, it gives CASSAPGVSEQFF.

This clonotype has ten or more counts. The chain combines TRBV7-2 with TRBJ1-5; D is uncertain. Trimming stripped 0 bases from V and 7 bases from J, with 10 bases between. The CDR3 runs 14 residues. Germline-derived CDR1 and CDR2 are SGHTA and FQGNSA. Written as DNA, the CDR3 is TGTGCCAGCAGCTTAGCGCGGGTTAACCAGCCCCAGCATTTT. Translation gives CASSLARVNQPQHF.

This clonotype was picked up many times. The V call is TRBV3-1, the J call TRBJ2-7; tentative D call: TRBD2 (5 bases). The CDR3 contains 14 residues. Germline CDR1 reads LGHDT; CDR2 reads YNNKEL (reference sequence). V was pared by 1 base and J by 0 bases, with 7 bases between. The CDR3 DNA follows: TGTGCCAGCAGCCAAGCACGGGGCTCCTACGAGCAGTACTTC. It is translated as CASSQARGSYEQYF.

The gene calls are TRBV7-2 and TRBJ2-7; 8 bases align to TRBD1. CDR1 SGHTA and CDR2 FQGNSA come from the germline V gene. The trim removed 5 bases at V and 6 bases at J, leaving 9 bases unmatched. The CDR3 runs to 14 residues. DNA for the CDR3: TGTGCCAGCAGCCGACAGGGGAGGTCGGGCGAGCAGTACTTC. Translated, it gives CASSRQGRSGEQYF.

This clonotype has at least ten counts. The gene calls are TRBV12-3 or TRBV12-4 and TRBJ2-7; no reliable D call. The CDR3 runs to 13 residues. V was shortened by 7 bases and J by 2 bases, with 12 bases between the two germline ends. The CDR3 sequence is CASTSQSTYEQYF. DNA of the CDR3: TGTGCCAGCACCAGTCAGTCCACCTACGAGCAGTACTTC.